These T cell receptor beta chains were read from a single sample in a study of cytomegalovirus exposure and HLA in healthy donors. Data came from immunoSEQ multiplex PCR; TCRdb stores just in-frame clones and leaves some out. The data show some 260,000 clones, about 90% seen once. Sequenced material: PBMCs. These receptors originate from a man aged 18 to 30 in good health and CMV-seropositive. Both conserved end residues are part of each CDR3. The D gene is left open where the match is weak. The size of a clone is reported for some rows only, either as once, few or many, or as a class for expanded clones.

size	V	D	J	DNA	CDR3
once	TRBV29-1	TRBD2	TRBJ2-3	TGCAGCGTTGGAGCCTCGACTAGCGGGAGTGGAGATACGCAGTATTTT	CSVGASTSGSGDTQYF
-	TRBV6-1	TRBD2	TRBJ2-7	TGTGCCAGCAGTGAAGAGGCGGGAGGCCCTAGGGAGCAGTACTTC	CASSEEAGGPREQYF
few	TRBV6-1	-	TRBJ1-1	TGTGCCAGCAGTGAAGTGGGGCAGCAAGCTTTCTTT	CASSEVGQQAFF
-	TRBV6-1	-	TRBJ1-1	TGTGCCAGCAATGACGGGAAACCCACTTTGAACACTGAAGCTTTCTTT	CASNDGKPTLNTEAFF
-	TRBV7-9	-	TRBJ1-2	TGTGCCAGCAGCCGAGGACGGAACTATGGCTACACCTTC	CASSRGRNYGYTF
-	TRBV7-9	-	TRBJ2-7	TGTGCCAGCAGCTCTGGCAGGGGAAGCTCCTACGAGCAGTACTTC	CASSSGRGSSYEQYF
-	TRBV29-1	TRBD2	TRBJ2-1	TGCAGCGTTACCGGGACTAGCGGGGTAGGCTACAATGAGCAGTTCTTC	CSVTGTSGVGYNEQFF
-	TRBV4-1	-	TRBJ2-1	TGCGCCAGCAGCCCTCAACTCGGGGACTTCTCCTACAATGAGCAGTTCTTC	CASSPQLGDFSYNEQFF
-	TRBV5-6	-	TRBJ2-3	TGTGCCAGCAGCTTAAGCGGAAGCACAGATACGCAGTATTTT	CASSLSGSTDTQYF
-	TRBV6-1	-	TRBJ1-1	TGTGCCAGCAGTGGCCCGGGGGGGGCTAGGAGCACTGAAGCTTTCTTT	CASSGPGGARSTEAFF
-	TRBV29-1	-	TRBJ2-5	TGCAGCGTGGCCTCAGGGCTCCAAGAGACCCAGTACTTC	CSVASGLQETQYF
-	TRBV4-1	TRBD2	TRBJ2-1	TGCGCCAGCAGCCTCGGACTAGCGGGAGGTGAGCAGTTCTTC	CASSLGLAGGEQFF
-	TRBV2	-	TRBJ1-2	TGTGCCAGCAGTAATCAGGGAGACTATGGCTACACCTTC	CASSNQGDYGYTF
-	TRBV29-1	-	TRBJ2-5	TGCAGCGTCCGAGGACAAAAAGGGCGCTTCGAGACCCAGTACTTC	CSVRGQKGRFETQYF
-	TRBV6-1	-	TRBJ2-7	TGTGCCAGCAGTGAAAGCCAGCCCGATACCTACGAGCAGTACTTC	CASSESQPDTYEQYF
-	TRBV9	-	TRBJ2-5	TGTGCCAGCAGCCCAACAGGACAGAAGACCCAGTACTTC	CASSPTGQKTQYF
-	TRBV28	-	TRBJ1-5	TGTGCCAGCAGTTTACTACAGACGAGCAATCAGCCCCAGCATTTT	CASSLLQTSNQPQHF
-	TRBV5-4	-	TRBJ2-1	TGTGCCAGCAGTCTGCCAGGGGCCGCAAACGGTGAGCAGTTCTTC	CASSLPGAANGEQFF
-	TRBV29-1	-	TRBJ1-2	TGCAGCGTTGATATCAGGGTTGGGCAGCCCTACACCTTC	CSVDIRVGQPYTF
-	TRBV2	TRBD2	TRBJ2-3	TGTGCCAGCAGTGACACCGCGGGAGGAGATACGCAGTATTTT	CASSDTAGGDTQYF
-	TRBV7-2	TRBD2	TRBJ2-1	TGTGCCAGCAGCTTAGCGTATGGTAGCGGGAGGTTTCGGTCGGCCGTCAATGAGCAGTTCTTC	CASSLAYGSGRFRSAVNEQFF
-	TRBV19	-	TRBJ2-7	TGTGCCACCTCCCGGGAGTATCCTTCCTACGAGCAGTACTTC	CATSREYPSYEQYF
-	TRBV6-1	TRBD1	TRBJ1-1	TGTGCCAGCAGTGTGGACAGGGCTGAAGCTTTCTTT	CASSVDRAEAFF
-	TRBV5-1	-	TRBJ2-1	TGCGCCAGCAGCTTGGATACAGGGAACGAGCAGTTCTTC	CASSLDTGNEQFF
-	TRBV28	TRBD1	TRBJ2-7	TGTGCCGTAGAGGGGACAGGGAAGCCCTACGAGCAGTACTTC	CAVEGTGKPYEQYF
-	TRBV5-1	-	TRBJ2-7	TGCGCCAGCAGAGGACGACTCTCCTACGAGCAGTACTTC	CASRGRLSYEQYF
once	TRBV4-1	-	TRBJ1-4	TGCGCCAGCAGCCTCCCGGGAGCAACTAATGAAAAACTGTTTTTT	CASSLPGATNEKLFF
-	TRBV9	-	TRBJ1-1	TGTGCCAGCAGCCCTTGGACGGCCAACACTGAAGCTTTCTTT	CASSPWTANTEAFF
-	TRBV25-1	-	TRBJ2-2	TGTGCCAGCAGTAGGGAGGGGGAGTACACCGGGGAGCTGTTTTTT	CASSREGEYTGELFF
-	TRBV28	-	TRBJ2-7	TGTGCCAGCAGTTTATTTGTGTGGGCAGGGACCTACGAGCAGTACTTC	CASSLFVWAGTYEQYF
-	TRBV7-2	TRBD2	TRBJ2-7	TGTGCCAGCAGCTTATCTAGCGGTGGGGCCTACGAGCAGTACTTC	CASSLSSGGAYEQYF
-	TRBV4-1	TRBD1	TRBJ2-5	TGCGCCAGCAGCCCCCGACAGGGCCTAGCTGCGGAGACCCAGTACTTC	CASSPRQGLAAETQYF
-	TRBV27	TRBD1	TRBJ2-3	TGTGCCAGCAGTGCCCGGACAGGGACATACACAGATACGCAGTATTTT	CASSARTGTYTDTQYF
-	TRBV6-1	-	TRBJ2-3	TGTGCCAGCAAAGGGGTCTGGGACGGAGATACGCAGTATTTT	CASKGVWDGDTQYF
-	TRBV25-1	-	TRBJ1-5	TGTGCCAGCAGTGATACGAAGGGCCTCAATCAGCCCCAGCATTTT	CASSDTKGLNQPQHF
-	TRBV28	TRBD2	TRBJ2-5	TGTGCCAGCAGCGATCCGGGACTAGCGGGAGAAAGGCCAGAGACCCAGTACTTC	CASSDPGLAGERPETQYF
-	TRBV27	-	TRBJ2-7	TGTGCCAGCAGATATTCTGTGGCGGGGATGCACGGCGAGCAGTACTTC	CASRYSVAGMHGEQYF
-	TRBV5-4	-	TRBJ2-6	TGTGCCAGCAGCTTTCCGCAGGTCTCTGGGGCCAACGTCCTGACTTTC	CASSFPQVSGANVLTF
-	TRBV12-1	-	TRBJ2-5	TGTGCCAGCAGCTTTGTGCTGGCGGCCCAAGAGACCCAGTACTTC	CASSFVLAAQETQYF
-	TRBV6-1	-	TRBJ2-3	TGTGCCAGCATGACGGGAAACACAGATACGCAGTATTTT	CASMTGNTDTQYF
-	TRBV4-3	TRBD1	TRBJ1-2	TGCGCCAGCAGCCAAGCAATCTCAGGGGGACCTCACTATGGCTACACCTTC	CASSQAISGGPHYGYTF
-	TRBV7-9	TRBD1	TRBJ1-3	TGTGCCAGCAGCCCAATACAGGGGAGACCTGGAAACACCATATATTTT	CASSPIQGRPGNTIYF
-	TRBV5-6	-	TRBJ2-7	TGTGCCAGCAGCTTCAGACAGGACCTCTCCTACGAGCAGTACTTC	CASSFRQDLSYEQYF
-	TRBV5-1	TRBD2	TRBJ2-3	TGCGCCAGCAGCACCCGGGGGGGCTATACCACAGATACGCAGTATTTT	CASSTRGGYTTDTQYF
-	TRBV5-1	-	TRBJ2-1	TGCGCCAGCAGCCCCGACGGCAGCTCCTACAATGAGCAGTTCTTC	CASSPDGSSYNEQFF
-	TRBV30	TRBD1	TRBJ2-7	TGTGCCTGGAGGGACAGGGACTACGAGCAGTACTTC	CAWRDRDYEQYF
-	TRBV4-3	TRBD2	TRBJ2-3	TGCGCCAGCAGGAGGACTAGCGGGAGCTCTACAGATACGCAGTATTTT	CASRRTSGSSTDTQYF
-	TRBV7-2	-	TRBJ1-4	TGTGCCAGCAGCTTAACGGGGGGCGTTGAAAAACTGTTTTTT	CASSLTGGVEKLFF
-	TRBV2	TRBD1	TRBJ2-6	TGTGCCAGCAGACCGGGACAGGGGGTTACTGGGGCCAACGTCCTGACTTTC	CASRPGQGVTGANVLTF
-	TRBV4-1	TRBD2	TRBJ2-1	TGCGCCAGCAGCCGAAGAGTGACTAGCCTCCCCCCTAGCTCCTACAATGAGCAGTTCTTC	CASSRRVTSLPPSSYNEQFF
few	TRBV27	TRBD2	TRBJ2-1	TGTGCCAGCAGTTTGGCTAGCGGGGTCCCGGGGGAGCAGTTCTTC	CASSLASGVPGEQFF
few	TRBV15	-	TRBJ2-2	TGTGCCACCAGCCCTCGGGTGGACGGGGAGCTGTTTTTT	CATSPRVDGELFF
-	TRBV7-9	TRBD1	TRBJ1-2	TGTGCCAGCAGCGCCGGGACAGGGGGCGACTATGGCTACACCTTC	CASSAGTGGDYGYTF
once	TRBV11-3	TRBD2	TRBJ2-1	TGTGCCAGCAGTTTGACTAGCTCAGTTGGTGAGCAGTTCTTC	CASSLTSSVGEQFF
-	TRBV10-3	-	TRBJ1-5	TGTGCCATCAGTGAAAGTAACAATCAGCCCCAGCATTTT	CAISESNNQPQHF